This paragraph reports one T cell receptor (beta chain). One Seattle source followed patients from active infection through their disease course. The sample belongs to a study of blood T cell repertoires in COVID-19. At the level of the study: Both acute and convalescent COVID-19 samples were obtained from the United States, Italy and Spain. Sources were T cells, B-cell-depleted T cells, or PBMCs; the material itself was cDNA or gDNA.

The authors' processing: How many nucleated cells were present was estimated from reference gene primer amplification. Method: immunoSEQ multiplex PCR; TCRdb's copy keeps in-frame clones and lacks some. V, J and clone size reflect that table, while D and trimming were determined from the DNA. This table holds just over 250,000 clones, 75% to 90% found once. V lost 6 bases to trimming and J lost 7 bases, with 10 bases between them. This CDR3 is 12 amino acids long. CDR1 is MDHEN and CDR2 is SYDVKM in the germline V gene. This clonotype originated in a woman in her seventies with COVID-19, enrolled during active disease. The chain joins TRBV28 to TRBJ1-5; D not certain. Sequencing was carried out using peripheral blood. The CDR3: CASRRGSQPQHF. CDR3 sequence (DNA): TGTGCCAGCAGGCGGGGTTCCCAGCCCCAGCATTTT.